The present TCR beta chain was sequenced within a study of T cell changes during pregnancy in multiple sclerosis. Trimming shortened V by 0 bases and J by 4 bases, and 16 bases separated the two germline ends. The CDR3 loop spans 17 amino acids. Germline lookup yields CDR1 MRHNA and CDR2 SNTAGT. Clones were sequenced by immunoSEQ multiplex PCR, and TCRdb holds only the in-frame ones, with some missing. Of tens of thousands of clones listed, 93% are singletons. The chain carries TRBV6-4 and TRBJ2-1, with D possibly matching TRBD2 (6 bases). The TCR originated in a female donor with multiple sclerosis, enrolled in a pregnancy study. Sample: CD8+ T cells from peripheral blood mononuclear cells, taken in the second trimester of pregnancy. The CDR3 DNA reads as TGTGCCAGCAGTGACTCGACTCGGGCGGGATTGTACAATGAGCAGTTCTTC. Amino acid sequence: CASSDSTRAGLYNEQFF.